Presented here are 19 T cell receptor beta chains from one specimen sequenced in a study of Graves' ophthalmopathy and Graves' hyperthyroidism. Transcripts of RNA were the source for amplifying TCR beta CDR3 regions. Amplification began with first-round RT-PCR using HTBI primers, then second-round multiplex PCR was performed. MiXCR, applied by TCRdb to the multiplex PCR reads, yields one record per CDR3 protein. The sample comprises over a million distinct CDR3 sequences, 35% to 45% of which are singletons, and around 10% rests with the top ten. The sequenced material came from peripheral blood or thyroid tissue (not recorded which). Receptor source: an adult man with Graves' hyperthyroidism.

This clonotype was seen repeatedly, ten times or more. The genes are TRBV29-1 and TRBJ1-2; D unresolved. Trimming cost V 7 bases and J 4 bases, with 19 bases left between them. The CDR3 runs to 14 residues. Germline CDR1 reads SQVTM; CDR2 reads ANQGSEA. CDR3 sequence (DNA): TGCAGCGCAAGCGGACGGCGATACGGCTATGGCTACACCTTC. This translates into CSASGRRYGYGYTF. The full variable domain, its missing parts supplied by reference TRBV29-1 and TRBJ1-2, is SAVISQKPSRDICQRGTSLTIQCQVDSQVTMMFWYRQQPGQSLTLIATANQGSEATYESGFVIDKFPISRPNLTFSTLTVSNMSPEDSSIYLCSASGRRYGYGYTFGSGTRLTVV.

This clonotype was seen more than once but under ten times. The gene calls are TRBV20-1 and TRBJ1-1; tentative D call: TRBD1 (5 bases). This CDR3 contains 15 residues. Germline-derived CDR1 and CDR2 are DFQATT and SNEGSKA (reference sequence). V lost 5 bases, J lost 5 bases, and 21 bases lay in between. The CDR3 DNA reads TGCAGTGCTCGAACCCTGGGAGGAGCAGGGACTGAAGCTTTCTTT. It encodes CSARTLGGAGTEAFF.

Details on this clonotype: One base away lies a much larger clone, so this may be a sequencing read error. This CDR3 fails to terminate in the conserved phenylalanine or tryptophan, so it likely reflects a read error. The V call is TRBV29-1, the J call TRBJ2-7, with a weak D call TRBD1 (6 bases). Looked up from germline, CDR1 is SQVTM and CDR2 is ANQGSEA. CDR3 size: 14 residues. The germline V and J ends were trimmed by 5 bases and 3 bases, with 17 bases remaining between them. The DNA for the CDR3 is TGCAGCGTTCTCGCCCGGGACAAGTACTACGAGCAGTACCTC. This sequence encodes CSVLARDKYYEQYL.

This clonotype has a count of ten or more. J is TRBJ1-6 and V is TRBV2; D ambiguous. The CDR3 runs to 11 residues. The germline V gene has CDR1 SNHLY and CDR2 FYNNEI. V lost 6 bases, J lost 8 bases, and 5 bases lay in between. The CDR3 sequence: CASRRYSPLHF. CDR3 nucleotide sequence: TGTGCCAGCAGGAGATATTCACCCCTCCACTTT.

The chain recombines TRBV7-2 with TRBJ2-7; D unclear. The J call may be in error: the DNA end matches TRBJ2-1 better. CDR3 length: 11 amino acids. Germline V gene data show CDR1 as SGHTA and CDR2 as FQGNSA. The CDR3: CASSLVNEQFF. As DNA, the CDR3 is TGTGCCAGCAGCTTGGTCAATGAGCAGTTCTTC.

V usage is TRBV5-1 and J usage is TRBJ1-4, with D possibly matching TRBD1 (5 bases). In germline, CDR1 is SGHRS, CDR2 YFSETQ. V lost 4 bases, J lost 8 bases, and 15 bases lay in between. The CDR3 is 14 amino acids. The CDR3 reads CASSPGHIREKLFF. The CDR3 DNA reads TGCGCCAGCAGCCCAGGACACATCCGAGAAAAACTGTTTTTT. The variable domain in full, completed from reference TRBV5-1 and TRBJ1-4, reads KAGVTQTPRYLIKTRGQQVTLSCSPISGHRSVSWYQQTPGQGLQFLFEYFSETQRNKGNFPGRFSGRQFSNSRSEMNVSTLELGDSALYLCASSPGHIREKLFFGSGTQLSVL.

This clonotype occurred many times. The V call is TRBV5-1, the J call TRBJ2-7; TRBD1 aligns across 9 bases. The J segment lost 2 bases and the V segment lost 0 bases, leaving 3 bases of the junction unmatched. Germline lookup yields CDR1 SGHRS and CDR2 YFSETQ. This CDR3 contains 15 residues. The CDR3 loop reads CASSLGDRVAYEQYF. CDR3 bases: TGCGCCAGCAGCTTGGGGGACAGGGTCGCCTACGAGCAGTACTTC. The variable domain in full, completed from reference TRBV5-1 and TRBJ2-7, reads KAGVTQTPRYLIKTRGQQVTLSCSPISGHRSVSWYQQTPGQGLQFLFEYFSETQRNKGNFPGRFSGRQFSNSRSEMNVSTLELGDSALYLCASSLGDRVAYEQYFGPGTRLTVT.

A remark on this clonotype: The junction departs from germline at one end; a sequencing error may be responsible. The rearrangement uses TRBV9 and TRBJ2-7, with D possibly called TRBD1 or TRBD2 (5 bases each). The length of the CDR3 is 16 residues. Germline V CDR1 and CDR2: SGDLS, YYNGEE. As DNA, the CDR3 is TGTGCCAGCAGCGTAGGAGGGACGGGATTGACCTACGAGCGGTACTTC. This translates into CASSVGGTGLTYERYF. Combining the CDR3 with reference TRBV9 and TRBJ2-7 gives the whole variable domain DSGVTQTPKHLITATGQRVTLRCSPRSGDLSVYWYQQSLDQGLQFLIQYYNGEERAKGNILERFSAQQFPDLHSELNLSSLELGDSALYFCASSVGGTGLTYERYFGPGTRLTVT.

Comment on this clonotype: Compared with germline, one end of the junction differs, possibly owing to a read error. The DNA of the CDR3 is TGTGCCAGCAGTTCAACTAGCGGGATATCCTACAAGCAGTACTTC. It specifies CASSSTSGISYKQYF. The rearrangement links TRBV7-9 to TRBJ2-7; 10 nucleotides line up with TRBD2. CDR1 SEHNR and CDR2 FQNEAQ come from the germline V gene (reference sequence). This CDR3 spans 15 amino acids. Together with reference TRBV7-9 and TRBJ2-7, the CDR3 gives the full variable domain: DTGVSQNPRHKITKRGQNVTFRCDPISEHNRLYWYRQTLGQGPEFLTYFQNEAQLEKSRLLSDRFSAERPKGSFSTLEIQRTEQGDSAMYLCASSSTSGISYKQYFGPGTRLTVT.

In its sample, this clonotype was seen many times. This sequence joins TRBV9 and TRBJ2-7; D possibly corresponds to TRBD1 (5 bases). There are 16 residues in the CDR3. Trimming shortened V by 4 bases and J by 4 bases, and 21 bases separated the two germline ends. Germline CDR1 SGDLS, CDR2 YYNGEE. Here the CDR3 reads CASSLGGAGFAYEQYF. The CDR3 DNA reads TGTGCCAGCAGCTTAGGTGGGGCAGGTTTCGCGTACGAGCAGTACTTC.

DNA for the CDR3: TGTGCCAGCAGCCCGAACAGGGGGCAGCGTGGGGAGCAGTACTTC. Translating gives CASSPNRGQRGEQYF. The chain combines TRBV7-8 with TRBJ2-7; 9 bases fit TRBD1. Trimming removed 5 bases from V and 7 bases from J; junction bases left unmatched: 12. The CDR3 loop spans 15 amino acids. CDR1 SGHVS and CDR2 FQNEAQ come from the germline V gene.

The chain employs TRBV7-9 and TRBJ2-2; a weak D match, TRBD1 (6 bases). V lost 4 bases and J lost 1, with 13 bases in between. The CDR3 runs to 16 residues. Germline V CDR1 and CDR2: SEHNR, FQNEAQ (reference sequence). CDR3 in DNA: TGTGCCAGCAGCTCGCCGCCGGGACAGAACACCGGGGAGCTGTTTTTT. Amino acids: CASSSPPGQNTGELFF.

The V call is TRBV6-2 or TRBV6-3, the J call TRBJ1-5, with D maybe TRBD1 (6 bases). The CDR3 is 15 amino acids. Trimming removed 2 bases from V and 5 bases from J, with 13 bases in between. From germline, CDR1 is MNHEY and CDR2 SVGEGT. CDR3 region: CASSYGGGGDQPQHF. CDR3 nucleotide sequence: TGTGCCAGCAGTTACGGCGGGGGCGGGGATCAGCCCCAGCATTTT.

The chain couples TRBV28 to TRBJ1-5; a possible D gene is TRBD1 (6 bases). Between the trimmed V and J ends, which lost 6 bases and 7 bases, there was a span of 22 bases. The CDR3 loop spans 16 amino acids. The V gene's germline CDR1 is MDHEN and CDR2 SYDVKM. CDR3: CASSPAQGKIRQPQHF. The DNA for the CDR3 is TGTGCCAGCAGCCCGGCTCAGGGGAAAATCCGGCAGCCCCAGCATTTT.

This clonotype was counted only a few times. The chain combines TRBV20-1 with TRBJ2-7, with a possible D match to TRBD2 (5 bases). V shed 3 bases and J shed 1 base, with 19 bases lying between them. The CDR3 contains 16 residues. From germline, CDR1 is DFQATT and CDR2 SNEGSKA (reference sequence). The CDR3 DNA reads as TGCAGTGCTAGCCCATCGTTTGGCGGGCCGTCCTACGAGCAGTACTTC. Translating it yields CSASPSFGGPSYEQYF.

This clonotype was seen once. This sequence may be a read error, since a much larger clone differs from it by one base. The chain uses TRBV19 and TRBJ1-1; D is unresolved. V lost 5 bases and J 5 bases, leaving 12 bases between the germline ends. The CDR3 extends over 13 amino acids. Germline V gene lookup returns CDR1 LNHDA and CDR2 SQIVND (reference sequence). The CDR3 region has the DNA TGTGCCAGTAGTCCACATTCTGTAACTGAAGCTTTCTTT. It specifies CASSPHSVTEAFF.

The rearrangement joins TRBV7-8 to TRBJ1-5; D is unresolved. Trimming pared 6 bases from V and 3 bases from J, leaving 12 bases between. This CDR3 spans 14 amino acids. Per the germline V gene, CDR1 is SGHVS and CDR2 is FQNEAQ. CDR3 nucleotides: TGTGCCAGCAGGTCTGGAGGGTACAATCAGCCCCAGCATTTT. Residues: CASRSGGYNQPQHF.

In its sample, this clonotype was seen many times. V usage is TRBV20-1 and J usage is TRBJ2-7; 9 bases are a match to TRBD2. The CDR3 contains 15 residues. Germline trimming cut 5 bases from V and 5 bases from J; bases unmatched to any gene: 13. CDR1 is DFQATT and CDR2 is SNEGSKA in the germline V gene (reference sequence). CDR3 bases: TGCAGTGCTTTGCCAATCCAGCGGGGGGATCACGAGCAGTACTTC. Amino acid sequence: CSALPIQRGDHEQYF.

This clonotype was observed a few times. The chain has TRBV5-6 and TRBJ2-7; TRBD1 might be the D (5 bases). The V and J ends lost 5 bases and 2 bases respectively, with 14 bases between them. The CDR3 consists of 14 residues. Germline V gene sequence: CDR1 SGHDT, CDR2 YYEEEE. CDR3 nucleotide sequence: TGTGCCAGCAGGCAGGTGGGGCAGACCTACGAGCAGTACTTC. Translation: CASRQVGQTYEQYF. Full variable domain (outside the CDR3, taken from reference TRBV5-6 and TRBJ2-7): DAGVTQSPTHLIKTRGQQVTLRCSPKSGHDTVSWYQQALGQGPQFIFQYYEEEERQRGNFPDRFSGHQFPNYSSELNVNALLLGDSALYLCASRQVGQTYEQYFGPGTRLTVT.